This T cell receptor beta chain came from a study of OX40 agonist ivuxolimab in advanced cancers. The wider study: Ivuxolimab was administered intravenously to patients at 0.01 to 10 mg/kg every 2 weeks. Dose-escalation subjects each had hepatocellular carcinoma, melanoma, renal cell or head and neck cancer. Broader study findings: CD4+ T cells averaged fewer expanded clones than CD8+ T cells.

The table came from immunoSEQ multiplex PCR; TCRdb's copy has only in-frame clones and leaves some out. The table includes about 20,000 clones, 75% to 80% detected once. Note on this clone: The antigen remains unidentified.

The germline V and J ends were trimmed by 0 bases and 1 base, with 10 bases remaining between them. Germline CDR1 SGHRS, CDR2 YFSETQ. This CDR3 region has 15 residues. The receptor comes from an adult with an advanced solid tumor such as melanoma, head and neck, liver or kidney cancer. This chain joins TRBV5-1 and TRBJ1-2; D gene uncertain. The sequenced sample was CD4+ or CD8+ T cells sorted from blood, obtained in a trial of the OX40 agonist ivuxolimab. CDR3 in DNA: TGCGCCAGCAGCTTGGGCTCCGACCTTAACTATGGCTACACCTTC. It specifies CASSLGSDLNYGYTF.